These T cell receptor beta chains were read from a single sample in a study of OX40 agonist ivuxolimab in advanced cancers. Measured with immunoSEQ multiplex PCR; TCRdb has only the in-frame clones, and not every one. The sample includes tens of thousands of clones, around 87% of them seen just once. The source was CD4+ or CD8+ T cells sorted from blood, collected in a trial of the OX40 agonist ivuxolimab. Receptors originate from an adult with an advanced solid tumor such as melanoma, head and neck, liver or kidney cancer. Each CDR3 is given with its conserved first and last residue. The order of the fields is J gene, V gene, D gene, CDR3 protein. A D gene is named only where the DNA matches it firmly.

TRBJ2-7	TRBV27	.	CASSLRPPYEQYF
TRBJ2-3	TRBV7-7	.	CASSPTVNTDTQYF
TRBJ1-1	TRBV27	.	CASSYRVPNTEAFF
TRBJ2-7	TRBV13	.	CASSNSASYEQYF
TRBJ1-2	TRBV19	.	CASSPPGAIYGYTF
TRBJ1-2	TRBV27	.	CASSPPPAGRYGYTF
TRBJ1-4	TRBV27	.	CASSLSRGSATNEKLFF
TRBJ2-1	TRBV7-9	TRBD1	CASSSSKQGGNEQFF
TRBJ2-3	TRBV25-1	TRBD2	CASSELLLAGARTDTQYF
TRBJ1-2	TRBV5-5	.	CASSLGRGARAYGYTF
TRBJ2-2	TRBV11-3	.	CASSLSGVNGELFF
TRBJ2-7	TRBV5-1	.	CASSVPESSYEQYF
TRBJ2-1	TRBV2	.	CASSKGEKFF
TRBJ2-1	TRBV11-2	.	CASSLTGGNEQFF
TRBJ2-5	TRBV5-5	TRBD2	CASIAGTSGGGPLGTQYF
TRBJ1-5	TRBV27	.	CASSSDPANQPQHF
TRBJ1-2	TRBV7-9	.	CASSFGEDLGYTF
TRBJ1-1	TRBV5-6	.	CASSPRGATEAFF
TRBJ2-2	TRBV29-1	.	CSVEDLQGSVNTGELFF
TRBJ1-5	TRBV2	.	CASSATENSNQPQHF
TRBJ2-1	TRBV9	.	CASSVRTWTEDDEQFF
TRBJ2-7	TRBV9	TRBD2	CASSVTSGRSSYEQYF
TRBJ2-7	TRBV6-6	TRBD1	CASSLQGADYEQYF
TRBJ2-3	TRBV11-2	TRBD1	CASSPFDRGWGDTQYF
TRBJ1-5	TRBV6-5	.	CASSYRASNQPQHF
TRBJ1-4	TRBV27	TRBD1	CASSSDRVNEKLFF
TRBJ2-7	TRBV9	TRBD1	CASGPGTGYEQYF
TRBJ2-7	TRBV13	.	CASSLGEGALEQYF
TRBJ1-1	TRBV10-1	.	CASSQGGYTEAFF
TRBJ2-3	TRBV27	TRBD2	CASSFRLAGGQTDTQYF
TRBJ2-1	TRBV27	TRBD1	CASSLGTGGSYNEQFF
TRBJ2-6	TRBV5-1	.	CASSLEAGLNSGANVLTF
TRBJ2-7	TRBV7-9	.	CASSLGGSNEQYF
TRBJ2-7	TRBV5-1	TRBD1	CASSPLPGTDTYEQYF
TRBJ1-5	TRBV7-4	.	CASSYQVNQPQHF
TRBJ2-5	TRBV2	TRBD2	CASLLAGGGETQYF
TRBJ2-3	TRBV4-2	.	CASSQDLDQYF
TRBJ1-2	TRBV13	TRBD1	CASSAQGAELYGYTF
TRBJ1-1	TRBV2	TRBD1	CASSRPETGQVMNTEAFF
TRBJ2-1	TRBV10-1	.	CASSESGDNEQFF
TRBJ2-5	TRBV5-7	.	CASSSRETQYF
TRBJ2-2	TRBV9	TRBD1	CASSVAGGSTGELFF
TRBJ2-2	TRBV5-1	TRBD2	CASSPPGGRTGELFF
TRBJ2-1	TRBV4-1	.	CASSQALRDNEQFF
TRBJ1-1	TRBV27	TRBD1	CASRTGFGTEAFF
TRBJ1-2	TRBV7-9	TRBD1	CASRIDRGGSGYTF
TRBJ2-1	TRBV7-8	.	CASSPSGGQSSYNEQFF
TRBJ2-3	TRBV5-4	TRBD2	CASSLKQRGSTDTQYF